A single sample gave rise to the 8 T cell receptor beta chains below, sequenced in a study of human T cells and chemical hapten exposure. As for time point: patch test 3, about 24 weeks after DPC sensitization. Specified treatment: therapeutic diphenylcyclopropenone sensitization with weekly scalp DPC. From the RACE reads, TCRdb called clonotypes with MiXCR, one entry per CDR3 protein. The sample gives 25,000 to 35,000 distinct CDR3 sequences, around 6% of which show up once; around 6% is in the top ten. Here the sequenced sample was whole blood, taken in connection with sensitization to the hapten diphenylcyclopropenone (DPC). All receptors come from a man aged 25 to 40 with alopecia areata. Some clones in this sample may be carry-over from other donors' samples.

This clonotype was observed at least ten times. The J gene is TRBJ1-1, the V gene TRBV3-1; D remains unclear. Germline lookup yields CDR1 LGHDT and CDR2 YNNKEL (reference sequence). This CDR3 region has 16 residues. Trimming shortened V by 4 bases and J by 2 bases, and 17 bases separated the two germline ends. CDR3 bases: TGTGCCAGCAGCCTCTTAGGAGCGCAGCAAAACACTGAAGCTTTCTTT. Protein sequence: CASSLLGAQQNTEAFF.

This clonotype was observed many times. CDR3 in amino acids: CAYLRLAGADEQFF. Here the CDR3 DNA reads TGTGCCTACTTACGCCTAGCGGGAGCGGATGAGCAGTTCTTC. This chain uses TRBV30 with TRBJ2-1; 10 bases map to TRBD2. In germline, CDR1 is GTSNPN, CDR2 SVGIG (reference sequence). The CDR3 is 14 amino acids. J lost 8 bases, V lost 7 bases, and 11 bases had no gene match.

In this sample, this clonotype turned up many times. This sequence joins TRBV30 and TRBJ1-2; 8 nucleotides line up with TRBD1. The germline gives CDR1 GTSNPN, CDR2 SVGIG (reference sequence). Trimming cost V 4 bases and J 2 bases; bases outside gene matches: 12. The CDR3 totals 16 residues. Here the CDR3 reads CAWTPPGGIGNYGYTF. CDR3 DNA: TGTGCCTGGACCCCACCAGGGGGCATAGGAAACTATGGCTACACCTTC. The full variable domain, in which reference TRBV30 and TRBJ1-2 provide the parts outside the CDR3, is SQTIHQWPATLVQPVGSPLSLECTVEGTSNPNLYWYRQAAGRGLQLLFYSVGIGQISSEVPQNLSASRPQDRQFILSSKKLLLSDSGFYLCAWTPPGGIGNYGYTFGSGTRLTVV.

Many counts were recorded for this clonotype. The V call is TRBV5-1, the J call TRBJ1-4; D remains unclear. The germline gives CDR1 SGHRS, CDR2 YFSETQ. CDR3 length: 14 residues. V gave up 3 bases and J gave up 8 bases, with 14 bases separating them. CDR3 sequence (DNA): TGCGCCAGCAGCTCTAGTCTTCCGGGGGAAAAACTGTTTTTT. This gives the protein CASSSSLPGEKLFF.

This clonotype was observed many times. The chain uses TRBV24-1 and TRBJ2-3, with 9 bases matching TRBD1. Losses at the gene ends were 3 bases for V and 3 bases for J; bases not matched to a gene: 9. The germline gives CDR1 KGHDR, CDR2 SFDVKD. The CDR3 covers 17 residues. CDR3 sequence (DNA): TGTGCCACCAGTGATGCCTCTGGGACAGGGTATACAGATACGCAGTATTTT. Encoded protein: CATSDASGTGYTDTQYF.

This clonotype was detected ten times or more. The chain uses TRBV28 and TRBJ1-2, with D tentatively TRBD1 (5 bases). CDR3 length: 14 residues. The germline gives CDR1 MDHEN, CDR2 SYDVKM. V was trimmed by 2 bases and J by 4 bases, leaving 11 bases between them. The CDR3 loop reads CASSLAGTLYGYTF. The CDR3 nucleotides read TGTGCCAGCAGTTTAGCCGGGACTCTCTATGGCTACACCTTC.

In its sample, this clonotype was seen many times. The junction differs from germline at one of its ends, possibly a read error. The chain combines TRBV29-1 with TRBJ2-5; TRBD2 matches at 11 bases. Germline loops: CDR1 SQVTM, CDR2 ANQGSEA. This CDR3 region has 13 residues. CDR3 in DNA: TGCAGCGTTGACGTGGGACTAGCGGCCGGAGAGGACTTC. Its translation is CSVDVGLAAGEDF.

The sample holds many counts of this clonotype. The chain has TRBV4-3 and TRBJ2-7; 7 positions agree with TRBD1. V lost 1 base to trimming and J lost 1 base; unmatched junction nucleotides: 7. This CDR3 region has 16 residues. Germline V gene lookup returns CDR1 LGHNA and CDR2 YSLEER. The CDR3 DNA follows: TGCGCCAGCAGCCAAGGGAGTATCAGGGGGTCCTACGAGCAGTACTTC. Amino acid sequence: CASSQGSIRGSYEQYF.